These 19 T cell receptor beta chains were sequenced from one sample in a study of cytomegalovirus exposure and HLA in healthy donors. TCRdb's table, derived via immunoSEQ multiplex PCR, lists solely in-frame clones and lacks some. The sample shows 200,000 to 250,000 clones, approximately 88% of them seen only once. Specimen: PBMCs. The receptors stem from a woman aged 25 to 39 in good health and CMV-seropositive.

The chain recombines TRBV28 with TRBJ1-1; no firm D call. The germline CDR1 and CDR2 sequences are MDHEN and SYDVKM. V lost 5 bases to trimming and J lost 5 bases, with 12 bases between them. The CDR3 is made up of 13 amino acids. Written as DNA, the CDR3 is TGTGCCAGCAGTCTGGGCGGTTGGACTGAAGCTTTCTTT. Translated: CASSLGGWTEAFF.

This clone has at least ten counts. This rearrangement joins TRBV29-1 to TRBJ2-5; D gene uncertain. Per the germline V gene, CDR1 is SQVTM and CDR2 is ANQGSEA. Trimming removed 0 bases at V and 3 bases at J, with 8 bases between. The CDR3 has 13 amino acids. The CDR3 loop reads CSVEDPQKETQYF. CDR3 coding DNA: TGCAGCGTTGAAGATCCTCAGAAAGAGACCCAGTACTTC.

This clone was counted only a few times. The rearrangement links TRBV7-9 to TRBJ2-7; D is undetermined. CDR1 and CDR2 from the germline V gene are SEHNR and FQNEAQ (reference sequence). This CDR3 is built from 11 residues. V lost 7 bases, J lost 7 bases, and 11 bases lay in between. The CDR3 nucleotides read TGTGCCAGCACACGTGGTGAGGAGCAGTACTTC. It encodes CASTRGEEQYF.

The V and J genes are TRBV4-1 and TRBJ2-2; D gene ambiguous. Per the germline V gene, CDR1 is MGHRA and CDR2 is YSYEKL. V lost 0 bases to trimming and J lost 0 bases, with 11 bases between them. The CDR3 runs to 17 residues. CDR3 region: CASSQDRRRSNTGELFF. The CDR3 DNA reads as TGCGCCAGCAGCCAAGATCGCCGACGATCGAACACCGGGGAGCTGTTTTTT.

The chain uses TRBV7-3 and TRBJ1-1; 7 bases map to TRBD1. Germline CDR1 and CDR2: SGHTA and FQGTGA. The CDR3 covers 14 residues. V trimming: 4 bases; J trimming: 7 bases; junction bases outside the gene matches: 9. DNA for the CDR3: TGTGCCAGCAGCTCGGGACAGCTCTCACGTGAAGCTTTCTTT. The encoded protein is CASSSGQLSREAFF. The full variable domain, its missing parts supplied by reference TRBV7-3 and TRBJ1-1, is GAGVSQTPSNKVTEKGKYVELRCDPISGHTALYWYRQSLGQGPEFLIYFQGTGAADDSGLPNDRFFAVRPEGSVSTLKIQRTERGDSAVYLCASSSGQLSREAFFGQGTRLTVV.

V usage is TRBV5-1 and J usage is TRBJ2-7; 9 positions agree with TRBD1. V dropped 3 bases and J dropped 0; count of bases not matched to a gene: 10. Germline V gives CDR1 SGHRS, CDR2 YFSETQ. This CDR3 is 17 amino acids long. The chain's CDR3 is CASSYGTGIRNSYEQYF. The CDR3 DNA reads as TGCGCCAGCAGCTACGGGACAGGGATTCGTAACTCCTACGAGCAGTACTTC.

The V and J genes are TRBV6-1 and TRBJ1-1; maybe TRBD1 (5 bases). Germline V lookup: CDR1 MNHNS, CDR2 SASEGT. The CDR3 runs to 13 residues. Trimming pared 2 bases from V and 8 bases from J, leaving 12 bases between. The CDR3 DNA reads TGTGCCAGCAGTGAAAGTCGGCAGGGCGAAGCTTTCTTT. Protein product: CASSESRQGEAFF.

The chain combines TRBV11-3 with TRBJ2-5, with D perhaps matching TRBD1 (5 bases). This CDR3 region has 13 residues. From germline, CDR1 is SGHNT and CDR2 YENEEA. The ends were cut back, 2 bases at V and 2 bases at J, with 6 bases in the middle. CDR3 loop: CASSLRQQETQYF. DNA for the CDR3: TGTGCCAGCAGCTTACGACAGCAAGAGACCCAGTACTTC.

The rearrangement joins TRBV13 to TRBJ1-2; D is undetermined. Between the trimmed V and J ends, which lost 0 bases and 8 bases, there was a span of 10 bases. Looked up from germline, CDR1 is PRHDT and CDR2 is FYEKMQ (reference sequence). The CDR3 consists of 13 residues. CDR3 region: CASSLGRYAGYTF. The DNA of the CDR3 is TGTGCCAGCAGCTTAGGGCGTTATGCGGGCTACACCTTC.

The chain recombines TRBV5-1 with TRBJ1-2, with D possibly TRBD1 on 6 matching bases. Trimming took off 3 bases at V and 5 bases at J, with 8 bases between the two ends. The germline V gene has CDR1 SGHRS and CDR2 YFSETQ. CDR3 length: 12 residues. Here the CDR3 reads CASSWGQYGYTF. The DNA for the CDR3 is TGCGCCAGCAGCTGGGGGCAGTATGGCTACACCTTC.

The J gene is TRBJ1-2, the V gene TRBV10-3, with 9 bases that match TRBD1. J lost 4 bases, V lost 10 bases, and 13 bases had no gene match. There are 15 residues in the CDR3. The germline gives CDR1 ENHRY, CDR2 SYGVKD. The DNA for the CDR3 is TGTGCCACGATGATGGGGGACAGGGTTTCCTATGGCTACACCTTC. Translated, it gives CATMMGDRVSYGYTF.

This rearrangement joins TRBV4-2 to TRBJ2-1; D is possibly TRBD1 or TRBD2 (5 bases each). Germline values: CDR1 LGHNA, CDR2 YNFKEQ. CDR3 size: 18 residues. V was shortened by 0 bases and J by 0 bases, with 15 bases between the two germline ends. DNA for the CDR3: TGTGCCAGCAGCCAAGATTCGGGACGTTGGAGCTCCTACAATGAGCAGTTCTTC. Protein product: CASSQDSGRWSSYNEQFF.

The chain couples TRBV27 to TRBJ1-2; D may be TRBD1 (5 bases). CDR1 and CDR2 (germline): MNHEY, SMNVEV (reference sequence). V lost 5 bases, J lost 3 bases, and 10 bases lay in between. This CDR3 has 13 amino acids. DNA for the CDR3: TGTGCCAGCAGTCTGGGGACGGACTATGGCTACACCTTC. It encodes CASSLGTDYGYTF.

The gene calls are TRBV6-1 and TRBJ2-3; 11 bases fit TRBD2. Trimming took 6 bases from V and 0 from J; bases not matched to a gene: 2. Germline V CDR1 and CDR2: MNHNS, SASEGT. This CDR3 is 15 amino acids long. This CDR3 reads CASRRLAGSTDTQYF. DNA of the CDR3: TGTGCCAGCAGGAGACTAGCGGGAAGCACAGATACGCAGTATTTT.

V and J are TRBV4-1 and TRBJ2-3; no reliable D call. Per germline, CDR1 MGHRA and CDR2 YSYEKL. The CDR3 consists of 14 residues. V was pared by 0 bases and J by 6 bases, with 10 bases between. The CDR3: CASSQERTYDTQYF. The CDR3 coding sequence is TGCGCCAGCAGCCAAGAGAGGACGTACGATACGCAGTATTTT.

The CDR3 loop reads CASSEGRESGANVLTF. In DNA form, the CDR3 reads TGTGCCAGCAGTGAGGGCAGGGAATCTGGGGCCAACGTCCTGACTTTC. The chain couples TRBV2 to TRBJ2-6; perhaps TRBD1 as D (5 bases). Germline CDR1 reads SNHLY; CDR2 reads FYNNEI. The CDR3 is 16 residues long. V was clipped by 3 bases and J by 1 base, with 10 bases between them.

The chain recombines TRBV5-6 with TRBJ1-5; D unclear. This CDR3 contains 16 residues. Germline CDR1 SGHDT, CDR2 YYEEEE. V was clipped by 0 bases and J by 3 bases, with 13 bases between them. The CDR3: CASSLDGGRPNQPQHF. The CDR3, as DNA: TGTGCCAGCAGCTTGGACGGCGGGAGACCCAATCAGCCCCAGCATTTT.

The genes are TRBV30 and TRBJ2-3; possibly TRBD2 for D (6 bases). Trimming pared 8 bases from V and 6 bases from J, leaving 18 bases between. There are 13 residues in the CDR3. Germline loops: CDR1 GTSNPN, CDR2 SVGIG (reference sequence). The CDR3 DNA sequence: TGTGCCGGGGGACTTCCTTATGCGGATACGCAGTATTTT. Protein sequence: CAGGLPYADTQYF.

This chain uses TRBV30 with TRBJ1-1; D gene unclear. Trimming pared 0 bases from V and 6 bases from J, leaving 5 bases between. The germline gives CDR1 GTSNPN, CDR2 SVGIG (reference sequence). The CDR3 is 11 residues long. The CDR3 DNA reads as TGTGCCTGGAGTGTACTCTCTGAAGCTTTCTTT. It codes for CAWSVLSEAFF.